This TCR beta chain was retrieved from a study of CD8 T cells in ankylosing spondylitis. The CDR3 is made up of 16 amino acids. V lost 0 bases, J lost 6 bases, and 12 bases lay in between. The germline V gene has CDR1 LGHNA and CDR2 YSLEER. TCRdb re-called the 5' RACE reads through MiXCR, storing one row per CDR3 protein. The sample lists some 300,000 distinct CDR3 sequences, roughly 20% occurring once. This clonotype was sampled from a female donor with ankylosing spondylitis or in good health (not recorded which). Sequencing used blood, either unsorted or a sorted T cell fraction (not recorded which). The chain couples TRBV4-3 to TRBJ1-6; D not certain. CDR3 nucleotides: TGCGCCAGCAGCCAAGAAATGAGAGGATTTAATTCACCCCTCCACTTT. It codes for CASSQEMRGFNSPLHF.